This T cell receptor beta chain was documented in a study of T cell repertoires in cytomegalovirus infection (dated by TCRdb to between 2018 and 2020). With regard to the full study: Donor HLA type was relevant to the analysis, because carriage of CMV infection together with the matching HLA type was indicated by public TCR beta signatures.

Note on this clonotype: The antigen it recognizes is unknown. Base qualities were left out, and no much larger clone turns up one base away.

From its cysteine to its phenylalanine, the CDR3 spans 18 amino acids. Only the CDR3 part of the read is kept: 54 bases, read in frame from the first base. From V the trimming removes 7 bases and from J it removes 7 bases, while the gene matches leave 21 bases of the junction unaccounted for. The germline V gene encodes CDR1 MDHEN and CDR2 SYDVKM. The instrument given in TCRdb is Illumina HiSeq 1500. TCRdb cleaned the public reads at Q25 with fastp, built clones with MiXCR and kept in-frame beta chains. Rows merge per CDR3 protein into single entries with the most common DNA and genes. In all, the sample holds under 300,000 distinct CDR3 sequences, and over 15% of those were seen once. The ten most abundant clones make up approximately 51% of the sample. Overall results and qualifications from the work: Cumulative frequency of public TCR beta family members discriminated carriers of CMV infection plus the relevant HLA type in this cohort and an independent 352-donor cohort. The ex vivo response was dominated by HLA-C-restricted CMV-specific TCR beta clonotypes, which also provided the single most frequent clonotype in two of eight donors.

The receptor's source is a human donor in good health (CMV status not recorded). Some clones in this sample may be carry-over from other donors' samples. Input material: CD8+ T cells from PBMCs. The rearranged chain carries TRBV28 and TRBJ1-5; 8 of the junction bases match TRBD1. The nucleotide sequence is TGTGCCAGCATCGAAGGTGGGACAGGAAATGTTTGGGGACAGCCCCAGCATTTT. Its protein reads: CASIEGGTGNVWGQPQHF.